The 10 T cell receptor beta chains below all came from one sample that was sequenced in a study of resident and recirculating memory T cells in vitiligo (dated by TCRdb to 2016 to 2019). The protocol used for the library was the immunoSEQ multiplex PCR assay. TCRdb's version of the immuneACCESS table is confined to in-frame rearrangements and falls short of the full clone set. An unresolved V gene accounts for under half of the shortfall where checked; the remainder is of unknown origin. The table for this sample lists 40,000 to 45,000 clones; roughly 91% of them were counted only once. Over 3.5% of the sample is taken by the ten largest. Sequenced sample: blood. The receptors shown here come from a male donor with vitiligo.

The rearrangement links TRBV2 to TRBJ2-5; TRBD1 might be the D (6 bases). This CDR3 contains 13 residues. Germline loops: CDR1 SNHLY, CDR2 FYNNEI. V gave up 8 bases and J gave up 2 bases, with 12 bases separating them. CDR3 nucleotide sequence: TGTGCCAGCTGCAAAGACAGGCAAGAGACCCAGTACTTC. It translates to CASCKDRQETQYF.

This clone was found once. The chain couples TRBV15 to TRBJ1-4; D remains unclear. The CDR3 is 14 residues long. Trimming took 0 bases from V and 4 from J, leaving 6 bases between them. CDR1 and CDR2 (germline): LNHNV, YYDKDF (reference sequence). Here the CDR3 DNA reads TGTGCCACCAGCAGAGAACAGTTTAATGAAAAACTGTTTTTT. Its translation: CATSREQFNEKLFF.

This chain joins TRBV19 and TRBJ1-1; 9 bases are shared with TRBD1. CDR3 length equals 14 residues. Trimming took 7 bases from V and 7 from J; bases not matched to a gene: 10. The germline V gene has CDR1 LNHDA and CDR2 SQIVND (reference sequence). The CDR3 DNA follows: TGTGCCAGTAATAACCGGGACAGGGTGTTTGAAGCTTTCTTT. Translation gives CASNNRDRVFEAFF.

V gene TRBV19 combines with J gene TRBJ2-1, with 9 nucleotides matching TRBD2. V was clipped by 2 bases and J by 7 bases; unmatched bases: 6. CDR1 is LNHDA and CDR2 is SQIVND in the germline V gene (reference sequence). The CDR3 has 15 residues. The CDR3 is CASSISSGDGNEQFF. CDR3 nucleotide sequence: TGTGCCAGTAGTATATCTAGCGGGGATGGTAATGAGCAGTTCTTC.

The chain carries TRBV5-1 and TRBJ1-2; tentative D call: TRBD1 (6 bases). Between the trimmed V and J ends, which lost 3 bases and 5 bases, there was a span of 23 bases. From germline, CDR1 is SGHRS and CDR2 YFSETQ. This CDR3 spans 17 amino acids. This chain's CDR3 is CASSSDSNAGTAYGYTF. CDR3 in DNA: TGCGCCAGCAGCTCGGACAGTAACGCCGGGACGGCTTATGGCTACACCTTC.

V is TRBV6-6 and J is TRBJ2-7, with 7 bases lining up with TRBD1. The CDR3 is made up of 13 amino acids. V was pared by 6 bases and J by 0 bases, with 2 bases of the junction left unmatched. Per germline, CDR1 MNHNY and CDR2 SVGAGI (reference sequence). CDR3 amino acids: CASRDRSSYEQYF. In DNA form, the CDR3 reads TGTGCCAGCAGGGACAGGAGCTCCTACGAGCAGTACTTC.

This chain links TRBV30 with TRBJ1-1; D not certain. This CDR3 contains 11 residues. Per germline, CDR1 GTSNPN and CDR2 SVGIG (reference sequence). Between the trimmed V and J ends, which lost 2 bases and 4 bases, there was a span of 5 bases. CDR3 nucleotide sequence: TGTGCCTGGAGTTCTATCACTGAAGCTTTCTTT. Encoded protein: CAWSSITEAFF.

The chain has TRBV7-2 and TRBJ2-5, with TRBD2 matching over 8 bases. Unmatched junction bases numbered 13, after V lost 1 base and J lost 6 bases. The CDR3 length is 17 residues. CDR1 SGHTA and CDR2 FQGNSA come from the germline V gene. CDR3 protein: CASSLDSPRRGAKTQYF. CDR3 nucleotide sequence: TGTGCCAGCAGCTTAGACTCCCCCCGGCGGGGGGCCAAGACCCAGTACTTC. Together with reference TRBV7-2 and TRBJ2-5, the CDR3 gives the full variable domain: GAGVSQSPSNKVTEKGKDVELRCDPISGHTALYWYRQSLGQGLEFLIYFQGNSAPDKSGLPSDRFSAERTGGSVSTLTIQRTQQEDSAVYLCASSLDSPRRGAKTQYFGPGTRLLVL.

J is TRBJ2-5 and V is TRBV27; 7 bases line up with TRBD1. The CDR3 length is 15 residues. Germline CDR1 MNHEY, CDR2 SMNVEV (reference sequence). V dropped 5 bases and J dropped 1; count of bases not matched to a gene: 7. Here the CDR3 reads CASSPTRTGQETQYF. CDR3 DNA: TGTGCCAGCAGTCCAACGAGGACAGGCCAAGAGACCCAGTACTTC.

In nucleotides, the CDR3 is TGTGCCAGCAGCCAAGAGATCTTAGGGGCTCCCACAGATACGCAGTATTTT. Protein product: CASSQEILGAPTDTQYF. The V call is TRBV4-2, the J call TRBJ2-3; D possibly corresponds to TRBD1 (5 bases). The CDR3 extends over 17 amino acids. Trimming left V 0 bases short and J 2 bases short, with 15 bases between. Germline CDR1 LGHNA, CDR2 YNFKEQ.